A single sample gave rise to the 13 T cell receptor beta chains below, sequenced in a study of T cells after yellow fever vaccination. TCRdb reanalysed the 5' RACE reads using MiXCR and keeps one entry per CDR3 protein. The table shows about 85,000 distinct CDR3 sequences, with approximately 12% occurring only once. The source was CD8+ T cells not binding an NS4B(214-222) dextramer, sorted from PBMCs, collected approximately 22 days after the first yellow fever vaccination. These receptors were collected from a man aged 18 to 29 who received the YFV17D yellow fever vaccine.

Comment on this clonotype: A much larger clone differs from this one at a single base, so this may be a read error. The V gene is TRBV15, the J gene TRBJ2-2; D ambiguous. The CDR3 is 14 amino acids. V lost 1 base and J 7 bases, leaving 10 bases between the germline ends. Germline loops: CDR1 LNHNV, CDR2 YYDKDF (reference sequence). DNA of the CDR3: TGTGCCACCAGCAGAGTTAGCAAGCTCGGGGAGCTGTTTTTT. Its protein product is CATSRVSKLGELFF.

The J gene is TRBJ2-2, the V gene TRBV29-1; weak D call: TRBD1 (6 bases). The V gene lost 4 bases and the J gene lost 6 bases, with 6 bases spanning the gap. Germline V gives CDR1 SQVTM, CDR2 ANQGSEA. This CDR3 has 11 residues. The CDR3 region is CSVGGPGELFF. CDR3 nucleotide sequence: TGCAGCGTTGGGGGGCCCGGGGAGCTGTTTTTT.

V is TRBV7-9 and J is TRBJ2-3, with a tentative D call TRBD2 (5 bases). Germline V CDR1 and CDR2: SEHNR, FQNEAQ (reference sequence). The CDR3 is 16 residues long. With 3 bases removed from V and 0 bases from J, the gap between germline ends came to 13 bases. CDR3 DNA sequence: TGTGCCAGCAGCTTTCTTCTGACGGGGAGCACAGATACGCAGTATTTT. Translation gives CASSFLLTGSTDTQYF. Supplemented by reference TRBV7-9 and TRBJ2-3, the full variable domain reads DTGVSQNPRHKITKRGQNVTFRCDPISEHNRLYWYRQTLGQGPEFLTYFQNEAQLEKSRLLSDRFSAERPKGSFSTLEIQRTEQGDSAMYLCASSFLLTGSTDTQYFGPGTRLTVL.

This clonotype has a handful of counts. The chain employs TRBV6-5 and TRBJ1-1, with D hard to call. This CDR3 region has 14 residues. Trimming shortened V by 2 bases and J by 7 bases, and 14 bases separated the two germline ends. The V gene's germline CDR1 is MNHEY and CDR2 SVGAGI. CDR3 protein: CASSYGGVSSEAFF. CDR3 DNA: TGTGCCAGCAGTTACGGCGGGGTTTCAAGTGAAGCTTTCTTT.

This clonotype was observed a handful of times. The chain carries TRBV5-1 and TRBJ2-7; TRBD2 aligns across 7 bases. The CDR3 runs to 14 residues. V lost 3 bases to trimming and J lost 3 bases; unmatched junction nucleotides: 6. The V gene's germline CDR1 is SGHRS and CDR2 YFSETQ. CDR3 in DNA: TGCGCCAGCAGCTCCGGGGGGAGCGGCTACGAGCAGTACTTC. Encoded protein: CASSSGGSGYEQYF.

This rearrangement joins TRBV25-1 to TRBJ2-3; TRBD2 agrees at 11 bases. CDR1 is MGHDK, CDR2 SYGVNS, per germline. This CDR3 has 22 amino acids. V was pared by 4 bases and J by 0 bases, with 21 bases of the junction left unmatched. This CDR3 reads CASSGLPRASGGTSTSTDTQYF. The CDR3 DNA follows: TGTGCCAGCAGTGGACTCCCGAGAGCTAGCGGGGGGACCTCTACTAGCACAGATACGCAGTATTTT.

This clonotype was seen once. This rearrangement joins TRBV20-1 to TRBJ2-3, with D possibly being TRBD2 (6 bases). The CDR3 loop spans 15 amino acids. Trimming shortened V by 5 bases and J by 0 bases, and 15 bases separated the two germline ends. Germline V gene sequence: CDR1 DFQATT, CDR2 SNEGSKA (reference sequence). The CDR3: CSAQGLMASTDTQYF. DNA of the CDR3: TGCAGTGCTCAAGGACTAATGGCTAGCACAGATACGCAGTATTTT.

A few counts support this clonotype. The CDR3 here is CASWEGYTGELFF. DNA for the CDR3: TGTGCCAGCTGGGAGGGGTACACCGGGGAGCTGTTTTTT. J is TRBJ2-2 and V is TRBV11-2, with 7 positions matching TRBD2. The CDR3 is 13 amino acids. Germline CDR1 reads SGHAT; CDR2 reads FQNNGV. Germline trimming cut 8 bases from V and 3 bases from J; bases unmatched to any gene: 3.

The V call is TRBV6-2 or TRBV6-3, the J call TRBJ2-1, with 11 bases fitting TRBD1. Per the germline V gene, CDR1 is MNHEY and CDR2 is SVGEGT. The CDR3 contains 16 residues. V shed 1 base, J shed 3 bases, and the junction held 2 bases outside the gene matches. This CDR3 reads CASSYWDRGSYNEQFF. The CDR3 nucleotides are TGTGCCAGCAGTTACTGGGACAGGGGGAGCTACAATGAGCAGTTCTTC.

This clonotype has a handful of counts. The genes are TRBV11-2 and TRBJ2-1; tentatively, D is TRBD2 (6 bases). V dropped 5 bases and J dropped 4 bases, with 15 bases sitting between them. The CDR3 has 15 residues. CDR1 is SGHAT, CDR2 FQNNGV, per germline. DNA for the CDR3: TGTGCCAGCAGCGGGCCGGGAGCCCTATACAATGAGCAGTTCTTC. Residues: CASSGPGALYNEQFF.

This clonotype occurred a few times. This chain links TRBV5-1 with TRBJ2-1; D tentatively reads TRBD1 or TRBD2 (5 bases each). Germline CDR1 is SGHRS and CDR2 is YFSETQ. V lost 4 bases and J lost 4, with 9 bases in between. The CDR3 sequence is 13 residues long. The CDR3 reads CASSVGEYNEQFF. In DNA form, the CDR3 reads TGCGCCAGCAGCGTGGGGGAGTACAATGAGCAGTTCTTC.

The chain uses TRBV11-1 and TRBJ1-5, with D possibly being TRBD1 (5 bases). The CDR3 extends over 18 amino acids. From germline, CDR1 is SGHAT and CDR2 FQDESV (reference sequence). V shed 4 bases and J shed 0 bases, with 19 bases lying between them. DNA for the CDR3: TGTGCCAGCAGCTCGGACCCGACAGCGGGGGTTAGCAATCAGCCCCAGCATTTT. This translates into CASSSDPTAGVSNQPQHF.

A few counts support this clonotype. This rearrangement joins TRBV11-3 to TRBJ2-3; no reliable D call. Trimming took 1 base from V and 2 from J, leaving 10 bases between them. The germline CDR1 and CDR2 sequences are SGHNT and YENEEA. CDR3 size: 15 residues. The CDR3: CASSLGTRATDTQYF. The DNA of the CDR3 is TGTGCCAGCAGCTTAGGGACCCGGGCCACAGATACGCAGTATTTT.